This TCR beta chain was recovered during a study of T-cell reconstitution after alpha-beta-depleted transplantation in children. This sample's TCRbeta library carried unique molecular identifier barcodes. TCRdb independently ran MiXCR on the PCR reads; one entry per CDR3 protein. This repertoire shows fewer than 700,000 distinct CDR3 sequences, around 23% found once; its top ten account for around an eighth. CDR3 length equals 17 residues. The germline gives CDR1 SGHKS, CDR2 YYEKEE (reference sequence). Trimming at V came to 2 bases and at J to 2 bases, leaving 6 bases not matched to a gene. This clonotype appeared a few times. The antigen is not known. Study findings and constraints: About two months after transplant, alpha-beta T cells reportedly came from several hundred expanded graft clones. Some patients owed their high day-60 TCRbeta diversity to surviving recipient T cells and thymic progenitors. After one year, T-cell counts and TCRbeta diversity mostly came from new T cells.

The V call is TRBV5-5, the J call TRBJ2-3; 12 bases match TRBD2. This receptor was taken from a boy in the first two years of life who had a stem cell transplant for acute myeloid leukemia, so the T cells may come from the graft donor. Sample: PBMCs, mostly from graft donor cells, taken 360 days after TCRalphabeta/CD19-depleted stem cell transplant. For the CDR3, the DNA is TGTGCCAGCAGCTTATACCGACTAGCGGGGGACACAGATACGCAGTATTTT. Protein product: CASSLYRLAGDTDTQYF.